The sequence of this T cell receptor beta chain was determined in a study of OX40 agonist ivuxolimab in advanced cancers. Study overall: Averaging about 60 years in age, with a range of 23 to 79, the cohort was about 85% male. Prior anti-PD-1, anti-PD-L1 or anti-CTLA-4 therapy did not bar entry, and approximately 40% had some.

The table came from immunoSEQ multiplex PCR; TCRdb's copy has only in-frame clones and leaves some out. The table shows around 79,000 clones, with around nine tenths occurring only once. The CDR3 contains 16 residues. Germline trimming cut 5 bases from V and 1 base from J; bases unmatched to any gene: 3. Germline CDR1 and CDR2: SGHVS and FNYEAQ. This sequence was found in an adult with an advanced solid tumor such as melanoma, head and neck, liver or kidney cancer. This sequence joins TRBV7-6 and TRBJ2-3; 13 bases fit TRBD2. The starting material was CD4+ or CD8+ T cells sorted from blood, obtained in a trial of the OX40 agonist ivuxolimab. This chain's CDR3 is CASSRGLAGGTDTQYF. The CDR3 DNA is TGTGCCAGCAGCCGAGGACTAGCGGGGGGCACAGATACGCAGTATTTT.